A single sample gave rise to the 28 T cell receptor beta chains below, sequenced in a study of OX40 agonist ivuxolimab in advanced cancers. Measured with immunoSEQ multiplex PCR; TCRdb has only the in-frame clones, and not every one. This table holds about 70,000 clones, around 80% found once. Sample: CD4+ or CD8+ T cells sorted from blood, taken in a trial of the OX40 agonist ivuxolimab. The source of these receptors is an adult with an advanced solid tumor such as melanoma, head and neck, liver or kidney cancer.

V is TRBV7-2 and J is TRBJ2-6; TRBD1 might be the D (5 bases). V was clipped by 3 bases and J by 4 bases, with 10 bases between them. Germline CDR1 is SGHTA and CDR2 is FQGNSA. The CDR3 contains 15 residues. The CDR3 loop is CASSFQGRGANVLTF. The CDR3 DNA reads TGTGCCAGCAGCTTCCAGGGTAGGGGGGCCAACGTCCTGACTTTC.

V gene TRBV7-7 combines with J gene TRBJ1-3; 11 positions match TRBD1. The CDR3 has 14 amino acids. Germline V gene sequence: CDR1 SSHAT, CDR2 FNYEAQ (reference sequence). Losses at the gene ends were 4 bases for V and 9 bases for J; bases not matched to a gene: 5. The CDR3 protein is CASSSGQGVGTIYF. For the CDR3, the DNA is TGTGCCAGCAGCTCGGGACAGGGGGTGGGCACCATATATTTT. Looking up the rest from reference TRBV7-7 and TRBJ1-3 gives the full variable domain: GAGVSQSPRYKVTKRGQDVTLRCDPISSHATLYWYQQALGQGPEFLTYFNYEAQPDKSGLPSDRFSAERPEGSISTLTIQRTEQRDSAMYRCASSSGQGVGTIYFGEGSWLTVV.

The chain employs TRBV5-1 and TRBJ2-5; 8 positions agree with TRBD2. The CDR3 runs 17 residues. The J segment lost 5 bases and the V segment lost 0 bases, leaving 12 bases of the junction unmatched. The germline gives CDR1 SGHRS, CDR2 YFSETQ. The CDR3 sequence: CASSLGYSGTREETQYF. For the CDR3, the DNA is TGCGCCAGCAGCTTGGGTTATAGCGGGACCCGAGAGGAGACCCAGTACTTC.

CDR3 DNA: TGTGCCAGCAGCGTTACACCCGAAGGGCCCTACGAGCAGTACTTC. Amino acid sequence: CASSVTPEGPYEQYF. The genes are TRBV9 and TRBJ2-7; the D is unclear. This CDR3 is built from 15 residues. Germline CDR1 reads SGDLS; CDR2 reads YYNGEE. Trimming removed 2 bases at V and 2 bases at J, with 14 bases between. Filled out from reference TRBV9 and TRBJ2-7, the complete variable domain reads DSGVTQTPKHLITATGQRVTLRCSPRSGDLSVYWYQQSLDQGLQFLIQYYNGEERAKGNILERFSAQQFPDLHSELNLSSLELGDSALYFCASSVTPEGPYEQYFGPGTRLTVT.

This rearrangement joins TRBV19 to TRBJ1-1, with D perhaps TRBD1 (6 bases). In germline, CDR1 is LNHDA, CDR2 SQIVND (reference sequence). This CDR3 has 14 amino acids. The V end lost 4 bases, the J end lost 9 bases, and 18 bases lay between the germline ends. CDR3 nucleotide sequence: TGTGCCAGTAGTACCCTGGGGGCAGGGGCTAAAGCTTTCTTT. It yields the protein CASSTLGAGAKAFF. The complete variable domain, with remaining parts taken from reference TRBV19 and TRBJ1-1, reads DGGITQSPKYLFRKEGQNVTLSCEQNLNHDAMYWYRQDPGQGLRLIYYSQIVNDFQKGDIAEGYSVSREKKESFPLTVTSAQKNPTAFYLCASSTLGAGAKAFFGQGTRLTVV.

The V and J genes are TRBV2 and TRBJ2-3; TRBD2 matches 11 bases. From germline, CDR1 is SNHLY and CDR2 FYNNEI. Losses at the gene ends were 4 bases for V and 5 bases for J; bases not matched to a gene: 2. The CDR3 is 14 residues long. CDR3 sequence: CASSVTSGRDTQYF. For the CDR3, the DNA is TGTGCCAGCAGTGTTACTAGCGGGAGAGATACGCAGTATTTT.

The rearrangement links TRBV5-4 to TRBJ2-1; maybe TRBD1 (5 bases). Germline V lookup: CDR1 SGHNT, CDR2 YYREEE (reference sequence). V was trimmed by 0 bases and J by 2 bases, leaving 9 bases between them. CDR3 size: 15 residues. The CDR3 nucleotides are TGTGCCAGCAGCTTGGACAGGTCAGCCTACAATGAGCAGTTCTTC. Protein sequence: CASSLDRSAYNEQFF.

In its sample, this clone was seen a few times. The CDR3 DNA follows: TGTGCCAGCAGTGAATCGGGACAGTACTATGGCTACACCTTC. This gives the protein CASSESGQYYGYTF. The rearrangement uses TRBV6-1 and TRBJ1-2, with 7 bases aligning to TRBD1. Trimming removed 2 bases from V and 3 bases from J; junction bases left unmatched: 3. The V gene's germline CDR1 is MNHNS and CDR2 SASEGT. CDR3 length: 14 residues.

The CDR3 protein is CASTRGGTHEQYF. The CDR3 coding sequence is TGTGCCAGCACCCGAGGGGGCACCCACGAGCAGTACTTC. The rearrangement links TRBV28 to TRBJ2-7, with 7 bases lining up with TRBD1. CDR3 length: 13 residues. Losses at the gene ends were 7 bases for V and 5 bases for J; bases not matched to a gene: 8. The V gene's germline CDR1 is MDHEN and CDR2 SYDVKM. Together with reference TRBV28 and TRBJ2-7, the CDR3 gives the full variable domain: DVKVTQSSRYLVKRTGEKVFLECVQDMDHENMFWYRQDPGLGLRLIYFSYDVKMKEKGDIPEGYSVSREKKERFSLILESASTNQTSMYLCASTRGGTHEQYFGPGTRLTVT.

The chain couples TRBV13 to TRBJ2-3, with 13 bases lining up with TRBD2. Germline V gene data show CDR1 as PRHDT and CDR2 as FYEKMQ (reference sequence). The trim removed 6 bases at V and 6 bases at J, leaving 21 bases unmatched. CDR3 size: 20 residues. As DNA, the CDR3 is TGTGCCAGCAGTTCCAGTTTCACTCCGACTAGCGGGGGGCCGACGGATACGCAGTATTTT. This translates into CASSSSFTPTSGGPTDTQYF.

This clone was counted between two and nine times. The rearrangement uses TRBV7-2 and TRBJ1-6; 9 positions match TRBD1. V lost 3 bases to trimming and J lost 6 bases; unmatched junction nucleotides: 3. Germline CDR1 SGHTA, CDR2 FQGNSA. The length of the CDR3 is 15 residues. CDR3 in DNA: TGTGCCAGCAGCTTCCAACAGGGGGCTAATTCACCCCTCCACTTT. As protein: CASSFQQGANSPLHF.

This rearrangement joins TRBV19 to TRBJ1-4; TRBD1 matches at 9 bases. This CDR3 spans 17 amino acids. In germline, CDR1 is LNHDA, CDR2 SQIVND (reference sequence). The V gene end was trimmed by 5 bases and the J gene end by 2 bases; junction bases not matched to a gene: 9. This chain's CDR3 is CASSLWGQGSTNEKLFF. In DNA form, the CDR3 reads TGTGCCAGTAGTCTATGGGGACAGGGAAGCACTAATGAAAAACTGTTTTTT.

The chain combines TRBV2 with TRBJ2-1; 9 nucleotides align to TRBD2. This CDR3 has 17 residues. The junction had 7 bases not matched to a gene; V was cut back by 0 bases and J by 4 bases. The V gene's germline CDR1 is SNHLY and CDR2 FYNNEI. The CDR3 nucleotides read TGTGCCAGCAGTGAAGCGAGGAGTAGCGGGAGATACAATGAGCAGTTCTTC. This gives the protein CASSEARSSGRYNEQFF.

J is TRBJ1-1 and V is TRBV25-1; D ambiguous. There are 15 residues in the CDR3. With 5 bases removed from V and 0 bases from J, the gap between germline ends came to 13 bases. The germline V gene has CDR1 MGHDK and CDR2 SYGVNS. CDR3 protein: CASSPFIGMNTEAFF. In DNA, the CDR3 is TGTGCCAGCAGTCCTTTTATTGGCATGAACACTGAAGCTTTCTTT.

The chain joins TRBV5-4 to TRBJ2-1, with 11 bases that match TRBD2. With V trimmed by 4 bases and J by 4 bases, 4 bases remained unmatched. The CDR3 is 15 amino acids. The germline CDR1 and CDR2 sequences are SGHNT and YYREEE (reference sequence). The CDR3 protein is CASSAGLAAYNEQFF. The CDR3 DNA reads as TGTGCCAGCAGCGCGGGACTAGCGGCTTACAATGAGCAGTTCTTC.

CDR3 DNA: TGTGCCAGCAGCTCGGACAGGGTGATCACTGAAGCTTTCTTT. Its protein product is CASSSDRVITEAFF. The rearrangement links TRBV5-8 to TRBJ1-1, with 8 bases fitting TRBD1. V was pared by 3 bases and J by 4 bases, with 5 bases of the junction left unmatched. The CDR3 spans 14 residues. The germline CDR1 and CDR2 sequences are SGHTS and YDEGEE.

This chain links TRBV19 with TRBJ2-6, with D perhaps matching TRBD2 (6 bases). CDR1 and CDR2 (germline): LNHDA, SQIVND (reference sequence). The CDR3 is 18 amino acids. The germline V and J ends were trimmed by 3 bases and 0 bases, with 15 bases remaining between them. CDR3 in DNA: TGTGCCAGTAGTATTCCCGGGAGAATAAGCTCTGGGGCCAACGTCCTGACTTTC. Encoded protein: CASSIPGRISSGANVLTF.

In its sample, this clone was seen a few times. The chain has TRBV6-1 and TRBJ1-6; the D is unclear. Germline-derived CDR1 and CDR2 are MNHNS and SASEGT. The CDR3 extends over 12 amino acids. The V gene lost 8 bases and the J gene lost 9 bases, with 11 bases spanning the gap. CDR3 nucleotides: TGTGCCAGCGGCCGGCAGTCTTCACCCCTCCACTTT. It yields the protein CASGRQSSPLHF.

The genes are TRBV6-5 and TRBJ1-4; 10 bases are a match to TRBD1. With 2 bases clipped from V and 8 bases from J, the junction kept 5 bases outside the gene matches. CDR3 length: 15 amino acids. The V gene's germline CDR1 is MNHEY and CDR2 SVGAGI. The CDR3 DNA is TGTGCCAGCAGTTACGGGACAGGGGCGAGAGAAAAACTGTTTTTT. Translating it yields CASSYGTGAREKLFF.

The CDR3 sequence: CASRTAASNQPQHF. The DNA of the CDR3 is TGTGCCAGCAGGACAGCCGCAAGCAATCAGCCCCAGCATTTT. The rearrangement links TRBV19 to TRBJ1-5; tentatively, D is TRBD1 (6 bases). CDR3 size: 14 residues. V gave up 9 bases and J gave up 1 base, with 13 bases separating them. The germline gives CDR1 LNHDA, CDR2 SQIVND (reference sequence).

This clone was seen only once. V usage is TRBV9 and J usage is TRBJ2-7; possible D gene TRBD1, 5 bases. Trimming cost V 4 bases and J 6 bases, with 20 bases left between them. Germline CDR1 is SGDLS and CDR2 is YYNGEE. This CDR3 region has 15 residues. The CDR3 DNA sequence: TGTGCCAGCAGCCCTTTGCCGACAGCAGACACCGAGCAGTACTTC. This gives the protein CASSPLPTADTEQYF.

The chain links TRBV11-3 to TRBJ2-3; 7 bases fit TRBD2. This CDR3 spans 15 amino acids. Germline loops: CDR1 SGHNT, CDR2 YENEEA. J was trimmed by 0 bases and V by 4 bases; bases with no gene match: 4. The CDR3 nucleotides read TGTGCCAGCAGCTCCCGAGCGGGAAGCACAGATACGCAGTATTTT. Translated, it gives CASSSRAGSTDTQYF.

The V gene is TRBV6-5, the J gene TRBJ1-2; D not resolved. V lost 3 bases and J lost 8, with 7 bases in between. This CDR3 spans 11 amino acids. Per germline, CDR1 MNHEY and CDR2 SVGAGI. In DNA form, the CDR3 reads TGTGCCAGCAGTTATCGAGACGGCTACACCTTC. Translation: CASSYRDGYTF.

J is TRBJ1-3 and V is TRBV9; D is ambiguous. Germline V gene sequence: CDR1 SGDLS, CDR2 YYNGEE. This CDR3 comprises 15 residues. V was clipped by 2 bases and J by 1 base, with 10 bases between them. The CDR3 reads CASSVRAGSGNTIYF. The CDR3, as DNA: TGTGCCAGCAGCGTCCGAGCTGGGTCTGGAAACACCATATATTTT.

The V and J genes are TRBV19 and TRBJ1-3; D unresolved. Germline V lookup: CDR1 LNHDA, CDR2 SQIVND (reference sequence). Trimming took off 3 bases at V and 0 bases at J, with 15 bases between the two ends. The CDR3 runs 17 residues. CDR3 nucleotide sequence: TGTGCCAGTAGTATTGAGGGAAGAGGAAGCTCTGGAAACACCATATATTTT. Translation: CASSIEGRGSSGNTIYF.

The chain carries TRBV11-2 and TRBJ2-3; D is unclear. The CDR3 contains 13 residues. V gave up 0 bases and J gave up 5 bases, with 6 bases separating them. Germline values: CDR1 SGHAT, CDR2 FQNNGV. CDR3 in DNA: TGTGCCAGCAGCTTAGATCGGGTAGATACGCAGTATTTT. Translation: CASSLDRVDTQYF.

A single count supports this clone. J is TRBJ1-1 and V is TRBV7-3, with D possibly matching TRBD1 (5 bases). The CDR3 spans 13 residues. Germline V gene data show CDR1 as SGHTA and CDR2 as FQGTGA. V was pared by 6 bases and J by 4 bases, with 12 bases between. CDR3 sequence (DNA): TGTGCCAGCAGACTAGGGGTGGGCACTGAAGCTTTCTTT. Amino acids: CASRLGVGTEAFF.

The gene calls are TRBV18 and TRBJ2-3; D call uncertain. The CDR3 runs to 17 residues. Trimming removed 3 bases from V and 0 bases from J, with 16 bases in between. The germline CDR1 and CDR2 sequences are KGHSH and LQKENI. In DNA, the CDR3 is TGTGCCAGCTCACCTGGCACCTTTTTTCCGAGCACAGATACGCAGTATTTT. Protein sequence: CASSPGTFFPSTDTQYF.